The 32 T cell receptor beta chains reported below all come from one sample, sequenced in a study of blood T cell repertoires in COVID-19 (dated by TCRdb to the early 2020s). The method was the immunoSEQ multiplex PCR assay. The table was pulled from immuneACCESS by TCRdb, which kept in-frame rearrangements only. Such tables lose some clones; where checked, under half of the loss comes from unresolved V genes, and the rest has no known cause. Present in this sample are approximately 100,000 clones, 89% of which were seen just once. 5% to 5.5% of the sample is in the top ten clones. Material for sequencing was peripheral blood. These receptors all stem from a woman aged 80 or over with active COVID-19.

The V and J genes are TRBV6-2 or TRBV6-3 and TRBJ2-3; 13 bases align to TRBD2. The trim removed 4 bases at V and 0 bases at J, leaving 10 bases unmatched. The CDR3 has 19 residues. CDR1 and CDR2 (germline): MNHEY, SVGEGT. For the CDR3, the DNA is TGTGCCAGCAGTTCGTACCCTGGGACTAGCGGGGATAGCACAGATACGCAGTATTTT. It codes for CASSSYPGTSGDSTDTQYF.

CDR3 loop: CASSLGTGDSPLHF. The CDR3, as DNA: TGTGCCAGCAGCCTCGGGACAGGAGATTCACCCCTCCACTTT. The rearrangement uses TRBV3-1 (or the pseudogene TRBV3-2) and TRBJ1-6, with 8 bases lining up with TRBD1. The CDR3 is 14 amino acids. With 4 bases clipped from V and 8 bases from J, the junction kept 4 bases outside the gene matches. The germline gives CDR1 LGHDT, CDR2 YNNKEL (reference sequence).

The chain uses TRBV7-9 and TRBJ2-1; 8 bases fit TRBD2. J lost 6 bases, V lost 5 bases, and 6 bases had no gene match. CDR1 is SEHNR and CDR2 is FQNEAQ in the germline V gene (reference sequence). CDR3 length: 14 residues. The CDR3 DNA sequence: TGTGCCAGCAGCCCCAGCGGGAGAGGCAATGAGCAGTTCTTC. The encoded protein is CASSPSGRGNEQFF.

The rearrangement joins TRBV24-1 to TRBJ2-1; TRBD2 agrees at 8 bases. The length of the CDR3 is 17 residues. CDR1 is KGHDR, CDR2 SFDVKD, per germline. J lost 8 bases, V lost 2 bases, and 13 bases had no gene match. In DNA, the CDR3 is TGTGCCACCAGTGATTCGAACCCCCGGGAGGGCATAGATGAGCAGTTCTTC. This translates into CATSDSNPREGIDEQFF.

The CDR3 protein is CASSVGQTSTDTQYF. The CDR3 nucleotides read TGTGCCAGCAGCGTAGGACAAACTAGCACAGATACGCAGTATTTT. This chain links TRBV9 with TRBJ2-3; D not certain. The germline V gene has CDR1 SGDLS and CDR2 YYNGEE. The CDR3 is 15 residues long. V was shortened by 0 bases and J by 0 bases, with 8 bases between the two germline ends.

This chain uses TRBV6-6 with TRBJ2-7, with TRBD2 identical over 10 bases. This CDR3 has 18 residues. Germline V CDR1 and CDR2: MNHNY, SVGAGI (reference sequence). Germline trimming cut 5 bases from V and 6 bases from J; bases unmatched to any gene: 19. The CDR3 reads CASSLQAGGPLGGREQYF. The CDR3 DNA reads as TGTGCCAGCAGTCTCCAAGCGGGAGGGCCTCTAGGGGGGCGCGAGCAGTACTTC.

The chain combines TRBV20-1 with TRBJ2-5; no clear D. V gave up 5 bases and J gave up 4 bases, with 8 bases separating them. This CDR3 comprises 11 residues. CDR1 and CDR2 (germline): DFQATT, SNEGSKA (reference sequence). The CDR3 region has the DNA TGCAGTGCTTGGGCGATAGAGACCCAGTACTTC. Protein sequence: CSAWAIETQYF.

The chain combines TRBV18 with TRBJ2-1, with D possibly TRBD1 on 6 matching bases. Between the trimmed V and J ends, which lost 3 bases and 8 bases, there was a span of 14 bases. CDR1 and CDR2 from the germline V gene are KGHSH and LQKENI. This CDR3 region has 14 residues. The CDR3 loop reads CASSPIQGDHEQFF. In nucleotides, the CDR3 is TGTGCCAGCTCACCCATACAGGGTGACCATGAGCAGTTCTTC.

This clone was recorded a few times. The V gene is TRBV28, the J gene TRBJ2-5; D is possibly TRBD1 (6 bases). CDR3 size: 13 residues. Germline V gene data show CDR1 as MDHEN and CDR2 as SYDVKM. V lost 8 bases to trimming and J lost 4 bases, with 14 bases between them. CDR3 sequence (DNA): TGTGCCAGCGGGATACAGGGTACAGAGACCCAGTACTTC. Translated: CASGIQGTETQYF.

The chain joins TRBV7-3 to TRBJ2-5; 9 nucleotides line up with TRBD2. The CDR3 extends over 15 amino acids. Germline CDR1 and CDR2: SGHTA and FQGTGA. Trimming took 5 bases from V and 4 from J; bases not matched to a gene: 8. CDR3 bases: TGTGCCAGCAGCCCCGGACTAGCGAATATAGAGACCCAGTACTTC. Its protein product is CASSPGLANIETQYF.

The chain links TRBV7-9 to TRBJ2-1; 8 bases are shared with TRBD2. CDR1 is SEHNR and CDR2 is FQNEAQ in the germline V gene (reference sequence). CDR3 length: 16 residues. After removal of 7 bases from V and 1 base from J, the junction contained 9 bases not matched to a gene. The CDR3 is CASTGGRRESYNEQFF. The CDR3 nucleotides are TGTGCCAGCACCGGCGGGAGGAGGGAGTCCTACAATGAGCAGTTCTTC.

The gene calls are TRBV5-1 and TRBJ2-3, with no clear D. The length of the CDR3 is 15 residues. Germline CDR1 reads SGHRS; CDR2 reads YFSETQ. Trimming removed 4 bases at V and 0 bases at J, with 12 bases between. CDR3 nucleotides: TGCGCCAGCAGCCCCGCGGATCCAAGCACAGATACGCAGTATTTT. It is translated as CASSPADPSTDTQYF.

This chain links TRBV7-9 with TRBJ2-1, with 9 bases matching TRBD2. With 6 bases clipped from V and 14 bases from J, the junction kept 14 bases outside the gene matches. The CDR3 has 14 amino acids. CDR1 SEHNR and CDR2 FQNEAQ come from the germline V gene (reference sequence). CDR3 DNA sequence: TGTGCCAGCAGTCGAAAGGATATTGCGGGAGGGGAGTTCTTC. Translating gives CASSRKDIAGGEFF.

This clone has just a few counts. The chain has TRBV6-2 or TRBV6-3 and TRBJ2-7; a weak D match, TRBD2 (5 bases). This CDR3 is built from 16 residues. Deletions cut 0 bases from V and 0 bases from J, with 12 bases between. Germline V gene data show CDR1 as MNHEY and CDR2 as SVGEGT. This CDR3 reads CASSYSVWSGSYEQYF. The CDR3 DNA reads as TGTGCCAGCAGTTACTCGGTTTGGAGCGGCTCCTACGAGCAGTACTTC.

The CDR3 region has the DNA TGTGCCAGCAGTCTATATGGACAAATCGGGGAGCTGTTTTTT. Translated, it gives CASSLYGQIGELFF. The chain carries TRBV28 and TRBJ2-2, with D perhaps TRBD1 (5 bases). V lost 5 bases to trimming and J lost 7 bases, with 14 bases between them. The length of the CDR3 is 14 residues. Per germline, CDR1 MDHEN and CDR2 SYDVKM.

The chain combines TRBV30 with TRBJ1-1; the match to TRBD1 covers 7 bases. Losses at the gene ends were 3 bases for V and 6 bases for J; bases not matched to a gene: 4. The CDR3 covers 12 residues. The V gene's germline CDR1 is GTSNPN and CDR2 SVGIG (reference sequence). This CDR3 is CAWRTGTAEAFF. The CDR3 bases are TGTGCCTGGAGGACAGGGACCGCTGAAGCTTTCTTT.

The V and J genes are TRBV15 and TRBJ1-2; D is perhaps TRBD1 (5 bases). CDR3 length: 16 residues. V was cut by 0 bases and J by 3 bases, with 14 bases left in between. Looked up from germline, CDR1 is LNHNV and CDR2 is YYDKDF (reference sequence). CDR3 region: CATSRDLGGPHYGYTF. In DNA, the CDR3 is TGTGCCACCAGCAGAGATTTGGGGGGACCTCACTATGGCTACACCTTC.

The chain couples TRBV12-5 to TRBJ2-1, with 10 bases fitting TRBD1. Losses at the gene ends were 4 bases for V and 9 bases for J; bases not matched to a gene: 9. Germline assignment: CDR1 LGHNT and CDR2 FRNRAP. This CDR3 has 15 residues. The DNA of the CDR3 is TGTGCTAGTGGTTGGGGACAGGGGCCTTTCGGTGAGCAGTTCTTC. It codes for CASGWGQGPFGEQFF. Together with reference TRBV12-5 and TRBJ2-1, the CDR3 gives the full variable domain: DARVTQTPRHKVTEMGQEVTMRCQPILGHNTVFWYRQTMMQGLELLAYFRNRAPLDDSGMPKDRFSAEMPDATLATLKIQPSEPRDSAVYFCASGWGQGPFGEQFFGPGTRLTVL.

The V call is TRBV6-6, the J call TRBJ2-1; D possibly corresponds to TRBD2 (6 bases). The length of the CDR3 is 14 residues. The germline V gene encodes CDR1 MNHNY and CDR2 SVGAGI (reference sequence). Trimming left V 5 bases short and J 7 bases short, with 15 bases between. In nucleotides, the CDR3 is TGTGCCAGCAGTCTAGGAGGGTCTAGGAATGAGCAGTTCTTC. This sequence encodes CASSLGGSRNEQFF.

In nucleotides, the CDR3 is TGTGCCAGCCACCCCGATAGAGATGACACAGATACGCAGTATTTT. Translation gives CASHPDRDDTDTQYF. V is TRBV28 and J is TRBJ2-3, with D unresolved. V lost 8 bases and J lost 2, with 17 bases in between. This CDR3 contains 15 residues. Germline CDR1 and CDR2: MDHEN and SYDVKM.

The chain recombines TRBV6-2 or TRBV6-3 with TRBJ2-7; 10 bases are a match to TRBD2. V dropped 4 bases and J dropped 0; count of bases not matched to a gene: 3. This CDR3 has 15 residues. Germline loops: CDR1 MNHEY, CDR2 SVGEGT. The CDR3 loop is CASSSTSGASYEQYF. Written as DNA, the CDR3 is TGTGCCAGCAGTTCCACTAGCGGGGCCTCCTACGAGCAGTACTTC.

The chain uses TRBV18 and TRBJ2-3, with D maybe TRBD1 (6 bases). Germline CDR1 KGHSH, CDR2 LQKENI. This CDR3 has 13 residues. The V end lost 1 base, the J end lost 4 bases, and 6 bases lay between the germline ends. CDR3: CASSPQGADTQYF. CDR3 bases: TGTGCCAGCTCACCACAGGGGGCAGATACGCAGTATTTT.

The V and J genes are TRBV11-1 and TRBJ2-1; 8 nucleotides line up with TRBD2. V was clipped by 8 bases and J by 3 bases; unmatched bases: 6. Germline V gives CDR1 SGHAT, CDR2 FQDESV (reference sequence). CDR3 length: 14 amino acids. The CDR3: CASAKRENYNEQFF. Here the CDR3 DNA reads TGTGCCAGCGCGAAGCGGGAGAACTACAATGAGCAGTTCTTC. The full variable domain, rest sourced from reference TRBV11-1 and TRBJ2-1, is EAEVAQSPRYKITEKSQAVAFWCDPISGHATLYWYRQILGQGPELLVQFQDESVVDDSQLPKDRFSAERLKGVDSTLKIQPAELGDSAMYLCASAKRENYNEQFFGPGTRLTVL.

Here the CDR3 reads CASSVASGRVNEQFF. The CDR3 coding sequence is TGTGCCAGCAGTGTGGCTAGCGGGAGGGTCAATGAGCAGTTCTTC. V gene TRBV2 combines with J gene TRBJ2-1; 12 nucleotides align to TRBD2. The germline V gene has CDR1 SNHLY and CDR2 FYNNEI. J was trimmed by 6 bases and V by 4 bases; bases with no gene match: 4. This CDR3 spans 15 amino acids. Supplemented by reference TRBV2 and TRBJ2-1, the full variable domain reads EPEVTQTPSHQVTQMGQEVILRCVPISNHLYFYWYRQILGQKVEFLVSFYNNEISEKSEIFDDQFSVERPDGSNFTLKIRSTKLEDSAMYFCASSVASGRVNEQFFGPGTRLTVL.

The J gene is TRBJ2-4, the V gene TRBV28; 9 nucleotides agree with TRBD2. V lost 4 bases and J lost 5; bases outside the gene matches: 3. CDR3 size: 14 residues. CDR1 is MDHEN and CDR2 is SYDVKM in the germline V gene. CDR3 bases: TGTGCCAGCAGTTCTAGCGGGGTACAAAACATTCAGTACTTC. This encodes CASSSSGVQNIQYF. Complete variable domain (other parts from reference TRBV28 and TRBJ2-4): DVKVTQSSRYLVKRTGEKVFLECVQDMDHENMFWYRQDPGLGLRLIYFSYDVKMKEKGDIPEGYSVSREKKERFSLILESASTNQTSMYLCASSSSGVQNIQYFGAGTRLSVL.

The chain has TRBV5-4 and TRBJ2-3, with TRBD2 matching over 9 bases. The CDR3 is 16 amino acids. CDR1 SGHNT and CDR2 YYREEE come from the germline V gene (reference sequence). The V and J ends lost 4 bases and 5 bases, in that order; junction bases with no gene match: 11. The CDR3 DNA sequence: TGTGCCAGCAGCATAAGTATTACTAGCGGGCGAGATACGCAGTATTTT. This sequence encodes CASSISITSGRDTQYF.

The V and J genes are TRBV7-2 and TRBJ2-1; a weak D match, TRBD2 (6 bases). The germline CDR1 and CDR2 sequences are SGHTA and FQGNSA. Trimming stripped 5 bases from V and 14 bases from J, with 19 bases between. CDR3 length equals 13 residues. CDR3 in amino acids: CASSIRGGREEFF. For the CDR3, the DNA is TGTGCCAGCAGCATCCGTGGCGGCAGGGAGGAGTTCTTC. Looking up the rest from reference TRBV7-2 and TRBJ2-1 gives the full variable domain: GAGVSQSPSNKVTEKGKDVELRCDPISGHTALYWYRQSLGQGLEFLIYFQGNSAPDKSGLPSDRFSAERTGGSVSTLTIQRTQQEDSAVYLCASSIRGGREEFFGPGTRLTVL.

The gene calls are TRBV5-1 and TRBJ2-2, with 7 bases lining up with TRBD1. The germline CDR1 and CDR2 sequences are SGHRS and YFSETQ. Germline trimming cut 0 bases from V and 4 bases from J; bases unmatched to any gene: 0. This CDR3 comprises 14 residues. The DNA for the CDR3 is TGCGCCAGCAGCTTGGGACAGGGCACCGGGGAGCTGTTTTTT. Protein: CASSLGQGTGELFF.

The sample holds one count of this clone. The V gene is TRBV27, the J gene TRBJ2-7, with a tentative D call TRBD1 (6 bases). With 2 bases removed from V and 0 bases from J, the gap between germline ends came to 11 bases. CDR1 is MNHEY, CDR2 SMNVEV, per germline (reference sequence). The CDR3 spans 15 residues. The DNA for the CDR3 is TGTGCCAGCAGTTTAAGAGGGGGAACCTCCTACGAGCAGTACTTC. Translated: CASSLRGGTSYEQYF.

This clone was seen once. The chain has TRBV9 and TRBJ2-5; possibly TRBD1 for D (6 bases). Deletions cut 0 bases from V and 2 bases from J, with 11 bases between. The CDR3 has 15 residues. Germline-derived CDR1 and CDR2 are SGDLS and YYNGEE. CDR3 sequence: CASSVGQGLQETQYF. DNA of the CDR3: TGTGCCAGCAGCGTAGGGCAGGGGCTTCAAGAGACCCAGTACTTC.

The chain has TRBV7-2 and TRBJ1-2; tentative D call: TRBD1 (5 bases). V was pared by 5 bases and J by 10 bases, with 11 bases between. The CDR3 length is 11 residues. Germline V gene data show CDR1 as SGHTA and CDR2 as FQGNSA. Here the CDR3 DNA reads TGTGCCAGCAGCCCGGACGGACACTACACCTTC. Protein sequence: CASSPDGHYTF.

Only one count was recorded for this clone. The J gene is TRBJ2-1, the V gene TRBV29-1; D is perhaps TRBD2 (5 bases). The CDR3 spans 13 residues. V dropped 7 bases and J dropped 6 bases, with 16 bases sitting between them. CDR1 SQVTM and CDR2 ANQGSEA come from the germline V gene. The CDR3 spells CSATGWSLNEQFF. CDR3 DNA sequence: TGCAGCGCAACGGGGTGGTCACTCAATGAGCAGTTCTTC.